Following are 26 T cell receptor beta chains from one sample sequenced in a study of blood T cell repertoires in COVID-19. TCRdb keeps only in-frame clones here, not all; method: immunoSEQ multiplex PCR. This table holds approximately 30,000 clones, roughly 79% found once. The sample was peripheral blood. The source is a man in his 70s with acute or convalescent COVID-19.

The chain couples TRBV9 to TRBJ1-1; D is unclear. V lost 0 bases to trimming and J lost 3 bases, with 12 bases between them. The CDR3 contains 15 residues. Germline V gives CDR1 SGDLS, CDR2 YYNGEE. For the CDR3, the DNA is TGTGCCAGCAGCGTAGCGGGATTTCGGGACACTGAAGCTTTCTTT. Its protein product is CASSVAGFRDTEAFF. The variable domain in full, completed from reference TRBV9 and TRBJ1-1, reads DSGVTQTPKHLITATGQRVTLRCSPRSGDLSVYWYQQSLDQGLQFLIQYYNGEERAKGNILERFSAQQFPDLHSELNLSSLELGDSALYFCASSVAGFRDTEAFFGQGTRLTVV.

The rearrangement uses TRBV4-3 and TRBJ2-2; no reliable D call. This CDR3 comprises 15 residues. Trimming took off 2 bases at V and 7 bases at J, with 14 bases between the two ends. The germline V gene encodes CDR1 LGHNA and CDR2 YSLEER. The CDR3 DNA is TGCGCCAGCAGCCAAACCCCGACTCTCCTCGGGGAGCTGTTTTTT. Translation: CASSQTPTLLGELFF.

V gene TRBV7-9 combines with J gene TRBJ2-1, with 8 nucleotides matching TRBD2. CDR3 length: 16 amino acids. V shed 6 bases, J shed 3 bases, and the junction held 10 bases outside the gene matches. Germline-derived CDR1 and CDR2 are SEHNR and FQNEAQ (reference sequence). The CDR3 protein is CASSLSGSGLYNEQFF. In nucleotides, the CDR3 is TGTGCCAGCAGTTTGAGCGGGAGCGGACTCTACAATGAGCAGTTCTTC. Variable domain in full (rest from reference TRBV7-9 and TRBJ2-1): DTGVSQNPRHKITKRGQNVTFRCDPISEHNRLYWYRQTLGQGPEFLTYFQNEAQLEKSRLLSDRFSAERPKGSFSTLEIQRTEQGDSAMYLCASSLSGSGLYNEQFFGPGTRLTVL.

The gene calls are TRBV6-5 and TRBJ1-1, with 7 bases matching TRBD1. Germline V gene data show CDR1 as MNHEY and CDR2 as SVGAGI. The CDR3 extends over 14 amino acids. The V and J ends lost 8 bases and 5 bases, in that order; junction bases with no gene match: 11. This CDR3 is CASESDRAVTEAFF. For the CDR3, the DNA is TGTGCCAGCGAGTCAGACAGGGCAGTTACTGAAGCTTTCTTT.

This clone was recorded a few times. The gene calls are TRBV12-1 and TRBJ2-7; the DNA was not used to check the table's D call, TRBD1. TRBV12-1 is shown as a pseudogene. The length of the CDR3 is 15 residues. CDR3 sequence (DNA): TGTGCCAGCAGCTTTGTTGGTCAACACCCCTACGAGCAGTACTTC. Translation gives CASSFVGQHPYEQYF.

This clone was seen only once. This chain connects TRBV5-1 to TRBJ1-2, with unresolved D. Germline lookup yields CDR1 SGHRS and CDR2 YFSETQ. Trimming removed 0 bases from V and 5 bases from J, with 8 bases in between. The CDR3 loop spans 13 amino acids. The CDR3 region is CASSLGQTYGYTF. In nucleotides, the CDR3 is TGCGCCAGCAGCTTGGGGCAGACATATGGCTACACCTTC.

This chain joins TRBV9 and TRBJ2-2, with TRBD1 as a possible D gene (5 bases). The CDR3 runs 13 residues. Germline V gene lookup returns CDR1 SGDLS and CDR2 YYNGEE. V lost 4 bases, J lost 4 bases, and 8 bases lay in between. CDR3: CASSLQGTGELFF. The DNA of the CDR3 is TGTGCCAGCAGCCTTCAGGGCACCGGGGAGCTGTTTTTT.

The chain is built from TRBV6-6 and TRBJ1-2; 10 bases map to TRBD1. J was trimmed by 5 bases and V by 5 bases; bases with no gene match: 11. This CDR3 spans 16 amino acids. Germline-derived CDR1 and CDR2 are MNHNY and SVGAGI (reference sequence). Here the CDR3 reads CASSLKPGQGGYGYTF. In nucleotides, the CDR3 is TGTGCCAGCAGTCTAAAGCCCGGACAGGGGGGATATGGCTACACCTTC.

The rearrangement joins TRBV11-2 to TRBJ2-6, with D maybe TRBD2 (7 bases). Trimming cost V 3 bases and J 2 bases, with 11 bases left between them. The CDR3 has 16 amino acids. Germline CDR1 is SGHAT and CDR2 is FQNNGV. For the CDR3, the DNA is TGTGCCAGCAGCTTGGGGGGGCCCACTGGGGCCAACGTCCTGACTTTC. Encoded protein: CASSLGGPTGANVLTF. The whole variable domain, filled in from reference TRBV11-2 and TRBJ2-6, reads EAGVAQSPRYKIIEKRQSVAFWCNPISGHATLYWYQQILGQGPKLLIQFQNNGVVDDSQLPKDRFSAERLKGVDSTLKIQPAKLEDSAVYLCASSLGGPTGANVLTFGAGSRLTVL.

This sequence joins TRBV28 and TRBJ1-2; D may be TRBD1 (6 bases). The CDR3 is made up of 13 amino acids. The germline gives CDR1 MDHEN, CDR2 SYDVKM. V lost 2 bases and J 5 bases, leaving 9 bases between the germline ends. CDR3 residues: CASSLGQTYGYTF. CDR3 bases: TGTGCCAGCAGTTTAGGACAGACGTATGGCTACACCTTC.

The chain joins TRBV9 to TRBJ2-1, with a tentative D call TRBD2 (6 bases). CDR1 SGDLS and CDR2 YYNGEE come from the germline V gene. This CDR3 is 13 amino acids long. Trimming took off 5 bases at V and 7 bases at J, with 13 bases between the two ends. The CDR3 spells CASSVGGSNEQFF. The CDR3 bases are TGTGCCAGCAGTGTGGGAGGATCTAATGAGCAGTTCTTC.

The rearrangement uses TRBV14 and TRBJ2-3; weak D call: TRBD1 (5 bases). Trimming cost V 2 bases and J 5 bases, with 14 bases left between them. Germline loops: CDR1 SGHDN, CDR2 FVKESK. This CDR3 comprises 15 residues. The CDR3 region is CASSQLGVGVDTQYF. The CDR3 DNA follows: TGTGCCAGCAGCCAATTGGGCGTAGGGGTAGATACGCAGTATTTT.

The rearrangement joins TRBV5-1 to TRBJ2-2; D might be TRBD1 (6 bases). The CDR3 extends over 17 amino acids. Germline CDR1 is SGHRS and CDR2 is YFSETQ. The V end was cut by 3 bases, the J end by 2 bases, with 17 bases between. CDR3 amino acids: CASSSNFPGQNTGELFF. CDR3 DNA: TGCGCCAGCAGCTCGAACTTCCCGGGACAAAACACCGGGGAGCTGTTTTTT.

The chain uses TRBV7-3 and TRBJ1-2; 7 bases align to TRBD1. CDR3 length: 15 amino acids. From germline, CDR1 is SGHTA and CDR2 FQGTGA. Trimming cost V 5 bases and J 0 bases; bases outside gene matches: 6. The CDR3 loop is CASSPWDSPNYGYTF. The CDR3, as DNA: TGTGCCAGCAGCCCATGGGACAGCCCTAACTATGGCTACACCTTC.

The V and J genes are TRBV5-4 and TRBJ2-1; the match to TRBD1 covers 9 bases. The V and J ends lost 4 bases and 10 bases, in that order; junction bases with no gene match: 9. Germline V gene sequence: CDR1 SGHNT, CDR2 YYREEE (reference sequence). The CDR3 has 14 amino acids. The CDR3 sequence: CASSPGQGFGEQFF. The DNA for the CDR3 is TGTGCCAGCAGCCCAGGACAGGGGTTTGGGGAGCAGTTCTTC. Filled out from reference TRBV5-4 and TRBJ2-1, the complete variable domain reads ETGVTQSPTHLIKTRGQQVTLRCSSQSGHNTVSWYQQALGQGPQFIFQYYREEENGRGNFPPRFSGLQFPNYSSELNVNALELDDSALYLCASSPGQGFGEQFFGPGTRLTVL.

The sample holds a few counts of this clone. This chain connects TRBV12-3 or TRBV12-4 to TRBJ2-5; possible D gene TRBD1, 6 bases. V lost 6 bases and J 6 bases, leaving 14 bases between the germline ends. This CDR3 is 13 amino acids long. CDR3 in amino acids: CASSQQGGKTQYF. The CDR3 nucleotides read TGTGCCAGCAGCCAACAGGGCGGCAAGACCCAGTACTTC.

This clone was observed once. CDR3 nucleotides: TGTGCCAGCGGCGCCTCCGGGACAGTCTACAATGAGCAGTTCTTC. It codes for CASGASGTVYNEQFF. The chain links TRBV28 to TRBJ2-1; TRBD1 agrees at 7 bases. The CDR3 covers 15 residues. Germline V gene sequence: CDR1 MDHEN, CDR2 SYDVKM. The ends lost 8 bases at V and 3 bases at J; junction bases unmatched: 10.

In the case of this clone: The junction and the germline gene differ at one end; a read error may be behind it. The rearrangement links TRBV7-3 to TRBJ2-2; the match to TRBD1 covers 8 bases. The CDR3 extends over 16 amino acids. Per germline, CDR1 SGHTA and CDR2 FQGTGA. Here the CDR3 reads CASSLTGGQGTGELFF. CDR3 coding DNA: TGTGCCAGCAGCCTAACTGGAGGACAGGGCACCGGGGAGCTGTTTTTT.

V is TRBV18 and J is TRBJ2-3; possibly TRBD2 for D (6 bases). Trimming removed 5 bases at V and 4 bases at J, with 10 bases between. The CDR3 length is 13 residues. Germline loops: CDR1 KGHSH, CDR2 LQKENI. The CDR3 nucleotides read TGTGCCAGCTCATCGGACTACTCAGATACGCAGTATTTT. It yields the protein CASSSDYSDTQYF.

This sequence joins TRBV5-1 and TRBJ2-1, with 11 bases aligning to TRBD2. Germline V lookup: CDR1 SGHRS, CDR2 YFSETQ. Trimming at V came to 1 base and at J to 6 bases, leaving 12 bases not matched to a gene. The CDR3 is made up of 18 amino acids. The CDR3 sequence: CASSLYLIAGGPRNEQFF. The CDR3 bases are TGCGCCAGCAGCTTGTACCTCATAGCGGGAGGGCCGCGCAATGAGCAGTTCTTC.

CDR3 residues: CASSVVPSASYEQYF. As DNA, the CDR3 is TGTGCCAGCAGCGTAGTTCCTAGCGCCTCCTACGAGCAGTACTTC. The J gene is TRBJ2-7, the V gene TRBV9, with D perhaps matching TRBD2 (6 bases). Per the germline V gene, CDR1 is SGDLS and CDR2 is YYNGEE. The V end lost 0 bases, the J end lost 0 bases, and 10 bases lay between the germline ends. The CDR3 runs to 15 residues. The whole variable domain, filled in from reference TRBV9 and TRBJ2-7, reads DSGVTQTPKHLITATGQRVTLRCSPRSGDLSVYWYQQSLDQGLQFLIQYYNGEERAKGNILERFSAQQFPDLHSELNLSSLELGDSALYFCASSVVPSASYEQYFGPGTRLTVT.

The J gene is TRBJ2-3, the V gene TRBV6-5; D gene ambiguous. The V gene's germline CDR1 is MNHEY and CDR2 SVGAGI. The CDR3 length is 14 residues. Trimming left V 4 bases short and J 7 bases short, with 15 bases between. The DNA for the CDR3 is TGTGCCAGCAGTTCCACCGGGTCTCTCTATACGCAGTATTTT. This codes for CASSSTGSLYTQYF.

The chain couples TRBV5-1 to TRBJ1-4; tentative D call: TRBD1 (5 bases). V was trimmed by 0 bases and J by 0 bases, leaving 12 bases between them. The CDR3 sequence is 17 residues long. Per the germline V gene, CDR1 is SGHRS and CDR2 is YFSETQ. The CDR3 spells CASSLAGQGTTNEKLFF. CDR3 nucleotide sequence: TGCGCCAGCAGCTTGGCTGGTCAGGGTACAACTAATGAAAAACTGTTTTTT.

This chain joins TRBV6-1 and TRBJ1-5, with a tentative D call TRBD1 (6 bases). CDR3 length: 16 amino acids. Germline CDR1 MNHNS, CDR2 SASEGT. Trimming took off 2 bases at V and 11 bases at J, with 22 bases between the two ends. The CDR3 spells CASSEPKPSYDRTQHF. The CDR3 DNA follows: TGTGCCAGCAGTGAACCCAAACCTTCTTACGACAGGACCCAGCATTTT.

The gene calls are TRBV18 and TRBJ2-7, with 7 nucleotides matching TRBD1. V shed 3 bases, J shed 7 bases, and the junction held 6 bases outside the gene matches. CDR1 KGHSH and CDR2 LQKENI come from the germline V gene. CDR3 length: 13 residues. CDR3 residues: CASSPAGGWEQYF. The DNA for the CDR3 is TGTGCCAGCTCACCGGCAGGGGGTTGGGAGCAGTACTTC.

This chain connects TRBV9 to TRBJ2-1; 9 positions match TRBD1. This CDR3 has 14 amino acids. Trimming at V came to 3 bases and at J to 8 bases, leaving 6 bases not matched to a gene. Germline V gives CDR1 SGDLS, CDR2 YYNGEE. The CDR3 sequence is CASSAGTGNDEQFF. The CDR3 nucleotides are TGTGCCAGCAGCGCGGGGACAGGGAACGATGAGCAGTTCTTC.